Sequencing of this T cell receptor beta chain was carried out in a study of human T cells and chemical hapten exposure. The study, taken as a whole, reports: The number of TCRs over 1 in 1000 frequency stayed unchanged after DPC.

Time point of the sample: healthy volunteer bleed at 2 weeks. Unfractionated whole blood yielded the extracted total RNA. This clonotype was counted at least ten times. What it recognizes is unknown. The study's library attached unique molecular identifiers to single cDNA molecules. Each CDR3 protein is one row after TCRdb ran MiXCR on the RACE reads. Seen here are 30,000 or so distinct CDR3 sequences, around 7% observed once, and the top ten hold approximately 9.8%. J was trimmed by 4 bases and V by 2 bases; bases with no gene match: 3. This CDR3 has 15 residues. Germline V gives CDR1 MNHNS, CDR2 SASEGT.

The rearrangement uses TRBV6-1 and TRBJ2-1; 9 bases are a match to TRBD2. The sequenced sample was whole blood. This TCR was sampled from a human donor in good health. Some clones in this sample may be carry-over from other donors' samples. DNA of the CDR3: TGTGCCAGCAGTGAAAATGCGGGGGGGTACAATGAGCAGTTCTTC. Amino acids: CASSENAGGYNEQFF.